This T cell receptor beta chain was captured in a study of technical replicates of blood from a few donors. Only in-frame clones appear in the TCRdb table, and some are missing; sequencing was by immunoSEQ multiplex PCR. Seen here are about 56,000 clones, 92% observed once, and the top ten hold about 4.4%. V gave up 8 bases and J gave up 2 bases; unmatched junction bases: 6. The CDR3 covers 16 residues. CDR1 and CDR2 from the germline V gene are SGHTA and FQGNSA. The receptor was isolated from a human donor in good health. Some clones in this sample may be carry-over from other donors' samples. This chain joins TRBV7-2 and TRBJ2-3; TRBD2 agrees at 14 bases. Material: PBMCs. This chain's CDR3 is CASGRLAGGPTDTQYF. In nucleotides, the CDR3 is TGTGCCAGCGGACGACTAGCGGGGGGGCCCACAGATACGCAGTATTTT.